This TCR beta chain was obtained from a study of T cell responses to AZD1222 COVID-19 vaccine. Profiled with immunoSEQ multiplex PCR; TCRdb holds only in-frame clones, not every one. The repertoire has approximately 270,000 clones, around 93% of them found once; the top ten carry 0.5% to 0.65%. Worth noting for this clone: Its antigen is not identified.

General observations from the study: Breadth and depth of Spike-specific TCRs rose after two AZD1222 doses. Reportedly, nearly half the spike-specific TCRs target unmutated variant regions. Across spike, vaccine-associated CD4 TCRs were found, dominant at 160-218 and 743-854.

This CDR3 region has 15 residues. Trimming shortened V by 3 bases and J by 0 bases, and 12 bases separated the two germline ends. Germline V gives CDR1 SGHRS, CDR2 YFSETQ. The material was peripheral blood, obtained 28 days after the second AZD1222 dose. This rearrangement joins TRBV5-1 to TRBJ2-5; D is possibly TRBD2 (7 bases). The receptor was isolated from an adult who received the AZD1222 COVID-19 vaccine. As DNA, the CDR3 is TGCGCCAGCAGCTGGGGGGGGACACACCAAGAGACCCAGTACTTC. Protein: CASSWGGTHQETQYF. Supplemented by reference TRBV5-1 and TRBJ2-5, the full variable domain reads KAGVTQTPRYLIKTRGQQVTLSCSPISGHRSVSWYQQTPGQGLQFLFEYFSETQRNKGNFPGRFSGRQFSNSRSEMNVSTLELGDSALYLCASSWGGTHQETQYFGPGTRLLVL.